Listed below are T cell receptor beta chains from one sample, sequenced in a study of shared clonotypes between healthy human individuals. Assay: immunoSEQ multiplex PCR; the TCRdb copy retains only in-frame clones and omits some. The sample lists about 2 million clones, over 85% seen once, with 0.9% to 1.3% in the top ten. Sequencing input: naive CD8+ T cells sorted from blood. These receptor sequences come from a man between 18 and 35 years old in good health. CDR3s leave out the opening cysteine and the closing phenylalanine or tryptophan.

CDR3aa | j_gene | v_gene
ATSTGVSNYGYT | TRBJ1-2 | TRBV15
ASSGLAQGPRDEQF | TRBJ2-1 | TRBV2
ASSLVGSGQETQY | TRBJ2-5 | TRBV5-4
ASTFSPAGGPSEQY | TRBJ2-7 | TRBV13
ASSLAGVTGELF | TRBJ2-2 | TRBV28
SASGDLKQY | TRBJ2-7 | TRBV20-1
ASSLAGGAYNEQF | TRBJ2-1 | TRBV5-1
ASSQESGELF | TRBJ2-2 | TRBV4-1
ASSVSSGSYYEQY | TRBJ2-7 | TRBV9
ASSSWGLAGVPSSYGQY | TRBJ2-7 | TRBV28
ASATGEALSVLAKNIQY | TRBJ2-4 | TRBV7-9
ASSLYSGGIPYEQY | TRBJ2-7 | TRBV28
ASSLGLQDEQF | TRBJ2-1 | TRBV5-1